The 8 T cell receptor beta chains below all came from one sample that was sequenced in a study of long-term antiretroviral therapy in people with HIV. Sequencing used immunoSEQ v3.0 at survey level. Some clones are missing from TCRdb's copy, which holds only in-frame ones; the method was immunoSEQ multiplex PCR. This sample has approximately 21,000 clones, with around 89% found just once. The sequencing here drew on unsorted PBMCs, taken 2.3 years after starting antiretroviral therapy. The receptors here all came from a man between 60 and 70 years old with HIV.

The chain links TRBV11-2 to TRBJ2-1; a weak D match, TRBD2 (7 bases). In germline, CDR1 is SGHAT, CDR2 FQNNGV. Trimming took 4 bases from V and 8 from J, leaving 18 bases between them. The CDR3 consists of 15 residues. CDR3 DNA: TGTGCCAGCAGCTGGGGGCGGGGGAAAATCTATGAGCAGTTCTTC. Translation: CASSWGRGKIYEQFF.

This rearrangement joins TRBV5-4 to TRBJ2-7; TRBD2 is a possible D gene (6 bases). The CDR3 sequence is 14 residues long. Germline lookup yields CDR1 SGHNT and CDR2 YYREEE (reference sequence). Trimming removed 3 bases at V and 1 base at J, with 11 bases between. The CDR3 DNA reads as TGTGCCAGCAGCTATGACGGGGGTTCCTACGAGCAGTACTTC. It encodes CASSYDGGSYEQYF.

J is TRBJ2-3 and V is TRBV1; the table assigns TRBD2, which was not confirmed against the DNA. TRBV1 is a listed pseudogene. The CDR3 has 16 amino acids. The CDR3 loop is CTSSQDLGRNTDTQYF. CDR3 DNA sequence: TGCACCAGCAGCCAAGATCTAGGGAGAAACACAGATACGCAGTATTTT.

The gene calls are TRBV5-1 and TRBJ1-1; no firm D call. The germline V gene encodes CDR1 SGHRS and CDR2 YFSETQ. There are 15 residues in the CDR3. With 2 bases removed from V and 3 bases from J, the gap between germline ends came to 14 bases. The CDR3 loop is CASSLNGHGDTEAFF. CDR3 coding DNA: TGCGCCAGCAGCTTAAACGGGCACGGGGACACTGAAGCTTTCTTT.

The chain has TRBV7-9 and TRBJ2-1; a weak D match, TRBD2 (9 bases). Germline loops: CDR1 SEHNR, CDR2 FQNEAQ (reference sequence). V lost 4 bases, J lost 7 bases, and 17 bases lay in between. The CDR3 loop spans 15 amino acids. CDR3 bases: TGTGCCAGCAGCTCTCAGGGGGCGGGAGGGAATGAGCAGTTCTTC. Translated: CASSSQGAGGNEQFF.

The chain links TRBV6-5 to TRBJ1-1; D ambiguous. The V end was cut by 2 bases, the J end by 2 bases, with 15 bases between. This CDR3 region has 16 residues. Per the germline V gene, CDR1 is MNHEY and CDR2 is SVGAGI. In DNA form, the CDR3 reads TGTGCCAGCAGTTACGGTAGGTTGCTGACCAACACTGAAGCTTTCTTT. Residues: CASSYGRLLTNTEAFF.

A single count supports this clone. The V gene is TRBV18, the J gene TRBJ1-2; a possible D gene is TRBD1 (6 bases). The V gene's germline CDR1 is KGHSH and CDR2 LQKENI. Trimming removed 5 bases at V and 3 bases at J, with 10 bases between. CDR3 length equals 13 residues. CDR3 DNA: TGTGCCAGCTCATACAGGGATTACTATGGCTACACCTTC. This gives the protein CASSYRDYYGYTF.

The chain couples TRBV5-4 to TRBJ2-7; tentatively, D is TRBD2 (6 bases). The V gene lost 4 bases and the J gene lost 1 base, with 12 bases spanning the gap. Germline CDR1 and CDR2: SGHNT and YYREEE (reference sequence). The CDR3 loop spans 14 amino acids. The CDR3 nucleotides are TGTGCCAGCAGCGGGGGGAGCATATCCTACGAGCAGTACTTC. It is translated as CASSGGSISYEQYF. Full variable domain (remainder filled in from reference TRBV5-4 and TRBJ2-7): ETGVTQSPTHLIKTRGQQVTLRCSSQSGHNTVSWYQQALGQGPQFIFQYYREEENGRGNFPPRFSGLQFPNYSSELNVNALELDDSALYLCASSGGSISYEQYFGPGTRLTVT.